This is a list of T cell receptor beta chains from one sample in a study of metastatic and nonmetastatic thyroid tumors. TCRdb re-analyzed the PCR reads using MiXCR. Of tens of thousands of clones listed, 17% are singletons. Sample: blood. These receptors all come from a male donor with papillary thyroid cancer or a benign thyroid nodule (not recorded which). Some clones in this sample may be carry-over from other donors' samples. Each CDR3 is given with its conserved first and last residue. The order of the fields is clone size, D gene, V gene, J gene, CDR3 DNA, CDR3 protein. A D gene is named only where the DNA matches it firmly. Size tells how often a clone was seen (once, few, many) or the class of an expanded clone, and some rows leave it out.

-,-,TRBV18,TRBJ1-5,TGTGCCAGCTCACCACAAGGGGATCAGCCCCAGCATTTT,CASSPQGDQPQHF
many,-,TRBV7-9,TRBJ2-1,TGTGCCAGCAGCAATGGGGGACGGTTTAAGAATGAGCAGTTCTTC,CASSNGGRFKNEQFF
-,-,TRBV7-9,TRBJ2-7,TGTGCCAGCAGCTTGGGCGACGGGAGCTCCTACGAGCAGTACTTC,CASSLGDGSSYEQYF
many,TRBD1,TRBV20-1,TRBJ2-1,TGCAGTGCTAGAGATCAGGACAGGGGCAATGAGCAGTTCTTC,CSARDQDRGNEQFF
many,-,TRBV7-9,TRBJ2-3,TGTGCCAGCAGCGCCACCCCAGATACGCAGTATTTT,CASSATPDTQYF
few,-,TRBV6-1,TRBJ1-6,TGTGCCAGCAGGTGGGACAATAATTCACCCCTCCACTTT,CASRWDNNSPLHF
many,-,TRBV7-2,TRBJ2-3,TGTGCCAGCAGCGCTACTACTAGTTTTGGGACGCAGTATTTT,CASSATTSFGTQYF
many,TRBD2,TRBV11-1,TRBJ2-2,TGTGCCAGCAGCCCCGTGGCGGGAGCGGACACCGGGGAGCTGTTTTTT,CASSPVAGADTGELFF
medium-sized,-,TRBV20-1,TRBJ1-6,TGCAGTGCCATCGACAGCTCCTATAATTCACCCCTCCACTTT,CSAIDSSYNSPLHF
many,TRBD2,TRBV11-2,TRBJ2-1,TGTGCCAGCAGCCTACTAGCGGGAGGGCCTTGGAATGAGCAGTTCTTC,CASSLLAGGPWNEQFF
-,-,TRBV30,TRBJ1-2,TGTGCCTGGTTCGTCGGAGGCTATGGCTACACCTTC,CAWFVGGYGYTF
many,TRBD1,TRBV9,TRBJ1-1,TGTGCCAGCAGCGTAGTCCCAGGGGGCGGGACTGAAGCTTTCTTT,CASSVVPGGGTEAFF
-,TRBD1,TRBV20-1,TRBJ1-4,TGCAGTGCTAGAGACAGGGGGGATAATGAAAAACTGTTTTTT,CSARDRGDNEKLFF
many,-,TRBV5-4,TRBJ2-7,TGTGCCAGCAGCACCGGACTACACGAGCAGTACTTC,CASSTGLHEQYF
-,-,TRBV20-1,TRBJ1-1,TGCAGTGCTAGAGATCTTGTGGGACACACTGAAGCTTTCTTT,CSARDLVGHTEAFF
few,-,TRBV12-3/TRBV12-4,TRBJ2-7,TGTGCCAGCAGTCACTCGGCCGCCGACGAGCAGTACTTC,CASSHSAADEQYF
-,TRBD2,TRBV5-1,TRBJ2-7,TGCGCCAGCAGCTCCTGGACTAGCGGTAGCGGTCCGGGTTCCTACGAGCAGTACTTC,CASSSWTSGSGPGSYEQYF
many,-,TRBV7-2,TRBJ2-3,TGTGCCAGCAGCTTAGGGCGGGGCCGGGACACAGATACGCAGTATTTT,CASSLGRGRDTDTQYF
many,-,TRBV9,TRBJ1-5,TGTGCCAGCAGCGTAAACCCGGACACTTATCAGCCCCAGCATTTT,CASSVNPDTYQPQHF
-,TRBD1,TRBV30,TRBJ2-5,TGTGCCTGGAGTGCGGACAGGATAGAGACCCAGTACTTC,CAWSADRIETQYF
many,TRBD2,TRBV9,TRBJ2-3,TGTGCCAGCAGCGTAGGTAGCGGGGGGCCAGATACGCAGTATTTT,CASSVGSGGPDTQYF
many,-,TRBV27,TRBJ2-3,TGTGCCAGCAGTTTTTGGGGGCGTGAAGATACGCAGTATTTT,CASSFWGREDTQYF
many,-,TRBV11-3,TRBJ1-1,TGTGCCAGCAGATACGGTGGGACAGAAGCTTTCTTT,CASRYGGTEAFF
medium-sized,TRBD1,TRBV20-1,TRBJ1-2,TGCAGTGCTAGAGATCCCGGACAGGGGGTCTTTGGCTACACCTTC,CSARDPGQGVFGYTF
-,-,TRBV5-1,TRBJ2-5,TGCGCCAGCAGGCGAGCGACCTGGGCCCAAGAGACCCAGTACTTC,CASRRATWAQETQYF
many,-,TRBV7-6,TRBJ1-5,TGTGCCAGCAGCTTAACAGGAGGCAATCAGCCCCAGCATTTT,CASSLTGGNQPQHF
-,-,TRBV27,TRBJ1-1,TGTGCCGGAACGGCAGGGGTGCGCACTGAAGCTTTCTTT,CAGTAGVRTEAFF
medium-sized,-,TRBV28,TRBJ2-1,TGTGCCATGCGAACTCGCGGGGAGAATGAGCAGTTCTTC,CAMRTRGENEQFF
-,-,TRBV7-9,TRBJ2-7,TGTGCCAGCAGTTACCAGTGGGGCCACGAGCAGTACTTC,CASSYQWGHEQYF
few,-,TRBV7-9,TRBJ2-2,TGTGCCAGCATGGGGGACACCGGGGAGCTGTTTTTT,CASMGDTGELFF
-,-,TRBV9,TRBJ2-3,TGTGCCATCAGCGTAGGCTCCTTTGGCACAGATACGCATTATTTT,CAISVGSFGTDTHYF
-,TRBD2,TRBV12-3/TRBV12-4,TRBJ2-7,TGTGCCAGCAGTTTAGGGGGTAGCGGGAGGATCTACTACGAGCAGTACTTC,CASSLGGSGRIYYEQYF
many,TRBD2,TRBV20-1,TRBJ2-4,TGCAGTGCTAGCCCCCCTAGCGGGAGGGGGGTAGCCAAAAACATTCAGTACTTC,CSASPPSGRGVAKNIQYF
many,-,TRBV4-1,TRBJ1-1,TGCGCCAGCAGCCAAGTGGGGGGGAACACTGAAGCTTTCTTT,CASSQVGGNTEAFF
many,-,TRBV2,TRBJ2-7,TGTGCCAGCAACCCGGTCTCCAGCGGGCCACTCAGGGGCGAGCAGTACTTC,CASNPVSSGPLRGEQYF
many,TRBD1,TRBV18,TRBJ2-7,TGTGCCAGCACCCCAGGGGGCACCTTAGGAGAGCAGTACTTC,CASTPGGTLGEQYF
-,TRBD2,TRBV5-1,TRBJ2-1,TGCGCCAGCACTTCACCTAGCGGAGACTCCTACAATGAGCAGTTCTTC,CASTSPSGDSYNEQFF
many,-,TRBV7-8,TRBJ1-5,TGTGCCAGCAGCCAGTGGGGAAGTAGGGCAGTCAATCAGCCCCAGCATTTT,CASSQWGSRAVNQPQHF
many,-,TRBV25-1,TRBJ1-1,TGTGCCAGCAGCTCAGGGGTTAGCACTGAAGCTTTCTTT,CASSSGVSTEAFF
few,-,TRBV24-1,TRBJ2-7,TGTTCCACCAGTGAGTCCGGGACATGGGTCCACGAGCAGTACTTC,CSTSESGTWVHEQYF
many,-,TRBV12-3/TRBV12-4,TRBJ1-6,TGTGCCAGCAAGGATTTCGATCCCCTCCACTTT,CASKDFDPLHF
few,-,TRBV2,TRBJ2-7,TGTGCCAGCAGTGAAGAGGGAGGAGAGCAGTACTTC,CASSEEGGEQYF
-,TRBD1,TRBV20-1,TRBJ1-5,TGCAGTGCTAGGACAGGGGAGTGGAATCAGCCCCAGCATTTT,CSARTGEWNQPQHF
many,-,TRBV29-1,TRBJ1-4,TGCAGCGTTGAAGCCCGCGGTCACAATGAAAAACTGTTTTTT,CSVEARGHNEKLFF
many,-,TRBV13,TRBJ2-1,TGTGCCAGCAGCGCTTACAATGAGCAGTTCTTC,CASSAYNEQFF